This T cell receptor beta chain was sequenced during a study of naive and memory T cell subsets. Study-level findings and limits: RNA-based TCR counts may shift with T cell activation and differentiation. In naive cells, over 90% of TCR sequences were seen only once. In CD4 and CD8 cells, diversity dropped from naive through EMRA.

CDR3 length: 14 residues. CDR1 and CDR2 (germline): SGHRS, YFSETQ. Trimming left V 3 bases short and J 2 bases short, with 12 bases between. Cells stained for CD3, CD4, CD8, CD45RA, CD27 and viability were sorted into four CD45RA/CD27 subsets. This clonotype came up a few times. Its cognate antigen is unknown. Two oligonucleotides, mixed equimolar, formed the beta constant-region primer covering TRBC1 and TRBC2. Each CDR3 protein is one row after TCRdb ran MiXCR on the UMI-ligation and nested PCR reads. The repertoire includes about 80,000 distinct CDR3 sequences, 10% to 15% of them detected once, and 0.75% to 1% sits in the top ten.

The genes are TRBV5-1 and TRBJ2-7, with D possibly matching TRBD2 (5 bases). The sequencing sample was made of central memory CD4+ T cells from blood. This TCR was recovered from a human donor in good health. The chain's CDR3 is CASSSGETPYEQYF. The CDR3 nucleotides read TGCGCCAGCAGCTCCGGGGAGACCCCCTACGAGCAGTACTTC.